The TCR beta chain under discussion was sequenced for a study of T-cell reconstitution after alpha-beta-depleted transplantation in children. Points from the study as a whole: A year post-transplant, T-cell counts and diversity derived mostly from newly produced T cells. About two months after transplant, alpha-beta T cells reportedly came from several hundred expanded graft clones.

This clonotype was recorded many times. Its cognate antigen is unknown. The V and J ends lost 6 bases and 2 bases respectively, with 13 bases between them. The CDR3 covers 14 residues. Germline V gene lookup returns CDR1 SGHRS and CDR2 YFSETQ. A TCRbeta library incorporating unique molecular identifiers was prepared. TCRdb re-derived calls from the PCR reads in MiXCR, one entry per CDR3 protein. The data hold 330,000 or so distinct CDR3 sequences, with roughly 8.2% observed a single time. The chain uses TRBV5-1 and TRBJ2-3, with D possibly matching TRBD2 (7 bases). The sequences come from peripheral blood, collected 360 days after TCRalphabeta/CD19-depleted stem cell transplant. This clonotype was sampled from a female patient between 2 and 15 years old who had a stem cell transplant for Fanconi anemia, so the T cells may come from the graft donor. Here the CDR3 DNA reads TGCGCCAGCAAAGGGGGGGTGATCACAGATACGCAGTATTTT. This translates into CASKGGVITDTQYF.